The next 4 T cell receptor beta chains were all read from a single sample in a study of blood T cells in healthy people across ages. Together with a sample-barcoded 5' primer, a J-beta primer mix was included in a second PCR lasting about 7 to 11 cycles. From the 5' RACE reads, TCRdb called clonotypes with MiXCR, one entry per CDR3 protein. Of about 800,000 distinct CDR3 sequences detected, 25% appear once; the ten largest clones hold 3.7%. This sample also appeared in a second study, on T cells of mothers and their children.

Sequencing was done on a sample of blood. The receptors were sampled from a boy between 10 and 17 years old in good health.

This clonotype was observed a few times. This chain connects TRBV7-8 to TRBJ2-3; D is uncertain. Between the trimmed V and J ends, which lost 5 bases and 6 bases, there was a span of 15 bases. The CDR3 is made up of 14 amino acids. The germline V gene has CDR1 SGHVS and CDR2 FQNEAQ. The CDR3, as DNA: TGTGCCAGCAGCAAGATTAGGTCGACTGATACGCAGTATTTT. Translation: CASSKIRSTDTQYF.

Only a few counts were recorded for this clonotype. The CDR3 spells CASSPRLGTGPGELFF. The CDR3 DNA follows: TGTGCCAGCAGCCCTCGCCTAGGGACGGGCCCCGGGGAGCTGTTTTTT. The chain joins TRBV6-4 to TRBJ2-2; D may match TRBD1 or TRBD2 (5 bases each). The CDR3 consists of 16 residues. Germline-derived CDR1 and CDR2 are MRHNA and SNTAGT. The germline V and J ends were trimmed by 6 bases and 6 bases, with 20 bases remaining between them.

V and J are TRBV9 and TRBJ2-5; TRBD1 matches at 10 bases. The CDR3 consists of 15 residues. V was pared by 4 bases and J by 3 bases, with 6 bases of the junction left unmatched. Germline loops: CDR1 SGDLS, CDR2 YYNGEE. This CDR3 is CASSPRDRGKETQYF. For the CDR3, the DNA is TGTGCCAGCAGCCCACGGGACAGGGGTAAAGAGACCCAGTACTTC.

This clonotype came up a few times. The genes are TRBV24-1 and TRBJ2-1; D might be TRBD2 (5 bases). This CDR3 spans 20 amino acids. CDR1 and CDR2 from the germline V gene are KGHDR and SFDVKD. V was clipped by 4 bases and J by 0 bases, with 24 bases between them. CDR3 bases: TGTGCCACCAGTGACCGAGGGCCCCGACCGTCTCCTAGCTCCTACAATGAGCAGTTCTTC. This codes for CATSDRGPRPSPSSYNEQFF.